This passage covers 21 T cell receptor beta chains from one sample sequenced in a study of human T cells and chemical hapten exposure. TCRdb re-analysed the RACE reads in MiXCR, keeping a single row per CDR3 protein. The sample records some 65,000 distinct CDR3 sequences, approximately 6.1% being singletons. Indicated time point: healthy volunteer bleed at 6 weeks. Sequencing started from total RNA isolated from unfractionated whole blood. The sample taken for sequencing was whole blood. The receptors come from a female donor in good health. Some clones in this sample may be carry-over from other donors' samples.

The chain uses TRBV2 and TRBJ2-7; D call uncertain. Germline CDR1 and CDR2: SNHLY and FYNNEI. The CDR3 runs 16 residues. Trimming removed 3 bases at V and 2 bases at J, with 17 bases between. The CDR3 coding sequence is TGTGCCAGCAGTGAGTCGAGCCCACGCCTCCCCTACGAGCAGTACTTC. This sequence encodes CASSESSPRLPYEQYF.

This clonotype was seen many times. This chain links TRBV12-3 or TRBV12-4 with TRBJ2-3; D is perhaps TRBD1 (5 bases). The V and J ends lost 5 bases and 1 base respectively, with 13 bases between them. The CDR3 runs 15 residues. The CDR3 DNA follows: TGTGCCAGCAGTCCCGAAATACAGGGCACAGATACGCAGTATTTT. Protein product: CASSPEIQGTDTQYF.

The sample holds a few counts of this clonotype. The chain links TRBV27 to TRBJ1-1, with D uncertain. V was clipped by 6 bases and J by 4 bases, with 21 bases between them. CDR1 is MNHEY, CDR2 SMNVEV, per germline (reference sequence). This CDR3 spans 16 amino acids. CDR3 residues: CASSPLAGFRLTEAFF. The CDR3 coding sequence is TGTGCCAGCAGCCCACTCGCCGGTTTCAGGCTCACTGAAGCTTTCTTT.

The rearrangement uses TRBV6-2 or TRBV6-3 and TRBJ2-2; TRBD1 agrees at 8 bases. Per the germline V gene, CDR1 is MNHEY and CDR2 is SVGEGT. The CDR3 spans 16 residues. After removal of 4 bases from V and 3 bases from J, the junction contained 7 bases not matched to a gene. The CDR3: CASSFRGREDTGELFF. CDR3 bases: TGTGCCAGCAGTTTCAGGGGGCGCGAGGACACCGGGGAGCTGTTTTTT.

This clonotype appeared many times. The gene calls are TRBV20-1 and TRBJ2-1; 9 nucleotides line up with TRBD1. J was trimmed by 5 bases and V by 1 base; bases with no gene match: 6. Germline CDR1 is DFQATT and CDR2 is SNEGSKA (reference sequence). CDR3 length: 15 amino acids. This CDR3 is CSARGPGQGNNEQFF. The CDR3 nucleotides are TGCAGTGCTAGAGGCCCCGGACAGGGGAACAATGAGCAGTTCTTC.

This rearrangement joins TRBV5-4 to TRBJ1-2, with D possibly TRBD1 on 5 matching bases. Trimming stripped 6 bases from V and 1 base from J, with 16 bases between. There are 15 residues in the CDR3. Germline V lookup: CDR1 SGHNT, CDR2 YYREEE (reference sequence). In nucleotides, the CDR3 is TGTGCCAGCACCAACCCGGCGACAGATAACTATGGCTACACCTTC. Its translation is CASTNPATDNYGYTF.

This clonotype has just a few counts. The chain uses TRBV27 and TRBJ2-3, with 8 bases identical to TRBD1. V lost 0 bases and J lost 2; bases outside the gene matches: 7. Germline V gives CDR1 MNHEY, CDR2 SMNVEV (reference sequence). This CDR3 has 17 residues. CDR3 residues: CASSLSTGDIYTDTQYF. The DNA for the CDR3 is TGTGCCAGCAGTTTATCGACAGGGGATATATACACAGATACGCAGTATTTT.

This clonotype came up many times. The chain joins TRBV2 to TRBJ2-7; TRBD1 agrees at 12 bases. The junction had 6 bases not matched to a gene; V was cut back by 6 bases and J by 0 bases. Germline V gives CDR1 SNHLY, CDR2 FYNNEI. The CDR3 length is 16 residues. The CDR3 sequence: CASSAGTGGNSYEQYF. CDR3 nucleotides: TGTGCCAGCAGCGCCGGGACAGGGGGCAACTCCTACGAGCAGTACTTC.

This clonotype was seen repeatedly, ten times or more. The chain has TRBV2 and TRBJ2-3, with 9 bases aligning to TRBD2. This CDR3 is 15 amino acids long. Germline values: CDR1 SNHLY, CDR2 FYNNEI. After removal of 6 bases from V and 6 bases from J, the junction contained 10 bases not matched to a gene. The CDR3 nucleotides read TGTGCCAGCAGGCTAGCGGGACTGAAGGGCGATACGCAGTATTTT. Encoded protein: CASRLAGLKGDTQYF.

This clonotype was found many times. The chain employs TRBV3-1 and TRBJ2-7; the D is unclear. The V and J ends lost 4 bases and 3 bases respectively, with 10 bases between them. CDR1 is LGHDT and CDR2 is YNNKEL in the germline V gene (reference sequence). The CDR3 loop spans 13 amino acids. CDR3 DNA: TGTGCCAGCAGCCTCGGCCGAAACTACGAGCAGTACTTC. Translating gives CASSLGRNYEQYF.

This clonotype occurred many times. V is TRBV4-1 and J is TRBJ2-7; D is ambiguous. The V gene's germline CDR1 is MGHRA and CDR2 YSYEKL. Trimming left V 0 bases short and J 3 bases short, with 9 bases between. CDR3 length: 14 residues. CDR3 in amino acids: CASSQENRHYEQYF. The CDR3 DNA reads as TGCGCCAGCAGCCAAGAGAACCGACACTACGAGCAGTACTTC.

The table lists this clonotype with many counts. This rearrangement joins TRBV5-1 to TRBJ2-5, with 11 bases matching TRBD2. The CDR3 contains 17 residues. With 0 bases clipped from V and 5 bases from J, the junction kept 9 bases outside the gene matches. Germline CDR1 and CDR2: SGHRS and YFSETQ. The CDR3 sequence is CASSLAEGSGRGETQYF. The CDR3 DNA follows: TGCGCCAGCAGCTTGGCCGAGGGTAGCGGGAGGGGTGAGACCCAGTACTTC.

This rearrangement joins TRBV2 to TRBJ2-2, with a possible D match to TRBD1 (6 bases). CDR3 length: 18 residues. Per germline, CDR1 SNHLY and CDR2 FYNNEI. V was clipped by 8 bases and J by 2 bases, with 24 bases between them. The CDR3 spells CASGRPTNPGHNTGELFF. The CDR3 DNA reads TGTGCCAGCGGAAGACCGACCAATCCGGGACATAACACCGGGGAGCTGTTTTTT.

V and J are TRBV6-1 and TRBJ2-7; 13 bases match TRBD2. The germline V gene encodes CDR1 MNHNS and CDR2 SASEGT. V trimming: 1 base; J trimming: 4 bases; junction bases outside the gene matches: 7. The CDR3 has 17 residues. The CDR3 DNA follows: TGTGCCAGCAGTGAAGATGCAGGACTAGCGGGAGAATACGAGCAGTACTTC. Residues: CASSEDAGLAGEYEQYF.

This clonotype has a count of ten or more. The chain recombines TRBV4-2 with TRBJ1-4; unclear D gene. The CDR3 covers 15 residues. Trimming took off 4 bases at V and 6 bases at J, with 15 bases between the two ends. CDR1 is LGHNA and CDR2 is YNFKEQ in the germline V gene. DNA for the CDR3: TGTGCCAGCAGCCCGTGGACCGGATCACATGAAAAACTGTTTTTT. Translation: CASSPWTGSHEKLFF.

This clonotype was observed a handful of times. The V call is TRBV5-4, the J call TRBJ1-4; D is unresolved. Germline-derived CDR1 and CDR2 are SGHNT and YYREEE (reference sequence). This CDR3 is 13 amino acids long. V shed 1 base and J shed 8 bases, with 9 bases lying between them. This CDR3 reads CASSLPGNEKLFF. As DNA, the CDR3 is TGTGCCAGCAGCTTGCCTGGGAACGAAAAACTGTTTTTT. The whole variable domain, remainder taken from reference TRBV5-4 and TRBJ1-4, is ETGVTQSPTHLIKTRGQQVTLRCSSQSGHNTVSWYQQALGQGPQFIFQYYREEENGRGNFPPRFSGLQFPNYSSELNVNALELDDSALYLCASSLPGNEKLFFGSGTQLSVL.

This clonotype has at least ten counts. The rearrangement links TRBV9 to TRBJ2-7, with TRBD2 matching over 9 bases. Germline assignment: CDR1 SGDLS and CDR2 YYNGEE. The ends lost 0 bases at V and 5 bases at J; junction bases unmatched: 6. This CDR3 is 15 amino acids long. The CDR3 region is CASSVDSGRFNEQYF. CDR3 DNA: TGTGCCAGCAGCGTAGATAGCGGGAGATTCAACGAGCAGTACTTC.

This clonotype was observed at least ten times. This rearrangement joins TRBV6-1 to TRBJ2-5; tentative D call: TRBD2 (5 bases). V lost 4 bases and J lost 5, with 14 bases in between. The germline V gene encodes CDR1 MNHNS and CDR2 SASEGT. This CDR3 region has 14 residues. Here the CDR3 reads CASSGSGVKETQYF. CDR3 coding DNA: TGTGCCAGCAGTGGTTCCGGGGTCAAGGAGACCCAGTACTTC.

V and J are TRBV28 and TRBJ2-7; D gene uncertain. Trimming removed 3 bases from V and 2 bases from J, with 8 bases in between. Germline CDR1 reads MDHEN; CDR2 reads SYDVKM. CDR3 length: 13 residues. CDR3 amino acids: CASSFPTTYEQYF. The CDR3 DNA reads TGTGCCAGCAGTTTTCCCACGACCTACGAGCAGTACTTC.

This clonotype was counted ten times or more. The rearrangement joins TRBV9 to TRBJ2-2; no clear D gene. There are 17 residues in the CDR3. Germline-derived CDR1 and CDR2 are SGDLS and YYNGEE. V was pared by 3 bases and J by 2 bases, with 17 bases between. The CDR3 loop reads CASSAPGVLANTGELFF. The CDR3 region has the DNA TGTGCCAGCAGCGCCCCTGGTGTACTTGCTAACACCGGGGAGCTGTTTTTT.

The chain has TRBV18 and TRBJ1-5; no reliable D call. CDR1 and CDR2 from the germline V gene are KGHSH and LQKENI. The CDR3 length is 14 residues. Trimming shortened V by 2 bases and J by 4 bases, and 9 bases separated the two germline ends. In DNA form, the CDR3 reads TGTGCCAGCTCACCAGGTTCGGCAAATCAGCCCCAGCATTTT. It translates to CASSPGSANQPQHF.